This T cell receptor beta chain was found in a study of shared clonotypes between healthy human individuals. On sorted subsets, replicate PCRs used 200 to 250 ng DNA, or tens of thousands of T cell genomes. The table came from immunoSEQ multiplex PCR; TCRdb's copy has only in-frame clones and leaves some out. The table lists about 1.5 million clones, roughly 95% of them singletons. Trimming took 0 bases from V and 10 from J; bases not matched to a gene: 10. CDR3 length: 16 amino acids. Germline V gene lookup returns CDR1 SGDLS and CDR2 YYNGEE. The source material was naive CD4+ T cells sorted from blood. As for subset: CD45RA+ positively selected. This rearrangement joins TRBV9 to TRBJ2-1; 10 bases are a match to TRBD2. The sequence was collected from a man aged 25 to 45 in good health. The DNA of the CDR3 is TGTGCCAGCAGCGTAGATACTAGCGGGATTCTCAAGGAGCAGTTCTTC. As protein: CASSVDTSGILKEQFF.